The 25 T cell receptor beta chains below come from one sample, sequenced in a study of cytomegalovirus exposure and HLA in healthy donors. The PCR employed 60 Vbeta primers together with 13 Jbeta primers. Some clones are missing from TCRdb's copy, which holds only in-frame ones; the method was immunoSEQ multiplex PCR. The top ten hold about 1.5% of the sample, which has around 170,000 clones, around 76% seen once. Sequenced sample: PBMCs. The receptors here all came from a man aged 40-49 years in good health and CMV-seronegative.

The genes are TRBV9 and TRBJ2-1, with TRBD1 matching 7 bases. CDR3 length: 16 residues. Germline CDR1 reads SGDLS; CDR2 reads YYNGEE. The ends lost 3 bases at V and 5 bases at J; junction bases unmatched: 11. The CDR3 sequence: CASSERTGTENNEQFF. CDR3 bases: TGTGCCAGCAGCGAGAGGACCGGGACAGAAAACAATGAGCAGTTCTTC.

This sequence joins TRBV7-2 and TRBJ2-1, with 7 bases that match TRBD1. CDR1 is SGHTA and CDR2 is FQGNSA in the germline V gene. This CDR3 is built from 15 residues. Germline trimming cut 5 bases from V and 4 bases from J; bases unmatched to any gene: 8. The DNA for the CDR3 is TGTGCCAGCAGCCAAGGACAGGTGACTTACAATGAGCAGTTCTTC. The encoded protein is CASSQGQVTYNEQFF.

The CDR3 loop reads CASSYRTRLAEQYF. The CDR3 DNA reads TGTGCCAGCAGTTATCGGACTAGGTTGGCCGAGCAGTACTTC. This chain joins TRBV6-5 and TRBJ2-7, with TRBD2 matching 7 bases. V lost 3 bases and J lost 6; bases outside the gene matches: 8. This CDR3 has 14 amino acids. The germline CDR1 and CDR2 sequences are MNHEY and SVGAGI.

The chain has TRBV5-5 and TRBJ1-1; D is possibly TRBD1 (5 bases). This CDR3 comprises 16 residues. In germline, CDR1 is SGHKS, CDR2 YYEKEE (reference sequence). Trimming shortened V by 4 bases and J by 1 base, and 17 bases separated the two germline ends. The DNA for the CDR3 is TGTGCCAGCAGCCCGATAGGGGTACCCAAGAACACTGAAGCTTTCTTT. This codes for CASSPIGVPKNTEAFF.

J is TRBJ2-3 and V is TRBV7-2, with D possibly matching TRBD2 (5 bases). Germline V gives CDR1 SGHTA, CDR2 FQGNSA. The germline V and J ends were trimmed by 5 bases and 0 bases, with 12 bases remaining between them. The CDR3 is made up of 15 amino acids. CDR3 nucleotide sequence: TGTGCCAGCAGCCCCTGGCTAGCTAGCACAGATACGCAGTATTTT. This codes for CASSPWLASTDTQYF.

This clone appeared once. The CDR3 sequence: CATSRDARGGASYEQYF. The CDR3 DNA sequence: TGTGCCACCAGCAGAGATGCTCGCGGGGGGGCATCGTACGAGCAGTACTTC. The chain has TRBV15 and TRBJ2-7; the match to TRBD2 covers 9 bases. With V trimmed by 0 bases and J by 4 bases, 10 bases remained unmatched. This CDR3 is built from 17 residues. CDR1 is LNHNV and CDR2 is YYDKDF in the germline V gene (reference sequence).

The DNA for the CDR3 is TGTGCCTGGAGTGGTCCGGGAACTGAAGCTTTCTTT. Its protein is CAWSGPGTEAFF. The chain links TRBV30 to TRBJ1-1; D is unresolved. This CDR3 is built from 12 residues. The ends were cut back, 1 base at V and 5 bases at J, with 8 bases in the middle. Germline V gene lookup returns CDR1 GTSNPN and CDR2 SVGIG (reference sequence).

The genes are TRBV29-1 and TRBJ1-1; a weak D match, TRBD1 (6 bases). Germline V gene lookup returns CDR1 SQVTM and CDR2 ANQGSEA. V was pared by 3 bases and J by 0 bases, with 8 bases between. The CDR3 consists of 13 residues. This chain's CDR3 is CSVEDSMNTEAFF. The CDR3 DNA is TGCAGCGTTGAGGACAGTATGAACACTGAAGCTTTCTTT.

The sample holds a few counts of this clone. The chain carries TRBV19 and TRBJ2-5, with D perhaps matching TRBD1 (5 bases). CDR1 is LNHDA, CDR2 SQIVND, per germline (reference sequence). The CDR3 contains 13 residues. Trimming shortened V by 5 bases and J by 3 bases, and 10 bases separated the two germline ends. The CDR3 DNA follows: TGTGCCAGTAGTCCGCGACAGAAAGAGACCCAGTACTTC. Translation: CASSPRQKETQYF. The variable domain in full, with the rest retrieved from reference TRBV19 and TRBJ2-5, is DGGITQSPKYLFRKEGQNVTLSCEQNLNHDAMYWYRQDPGQGLRLIYYSQIVNDFQKGDIAEGYSVSREKKESFPLTVTSAQKNPTAFYLCASSPRQKETQYFGPGTRLLVL.

The chain is built from TRBV2 and TRBJ2-7, with 11 bases that match TRBD2. The CDR3 is 16 amino acids. Per germline, CDR1 SNHLY and CDR2 FYNNEI. J lost 0 bases, V lost 7 bases, and 8 bases had no gene match. The CDR3 loop reads CASIGPLAGGSYEQYF. For the CDR3, the DNA is TGTGCCAGCATCGGCCCCCTAGCGGGGGGCTCCTACGAGCAGTACTTC.

This clone was detected only once. The chain employs TRBV30 and TRBJ1-1; D unresolved. Germline-derived CDR1 and CDR2 are GTSNPN and SVGIG (reference sequence). Trimming cost V 2 bases and J 6 bases, with 10 bases left between them. CDR3 size: 12 residues. The CDR3 spells CAWSPLSAEAFF. CDR3 bases: TGTGCCTGGAGTCCCCTCAGCGCTGAAGCTTTCTTT.

The V and J genes are TRBV11-2 and TRBJ1-5, with D uncertain. Germline V gene data show CDR1 as SGHAT and CDR2 as FQNNGV. V was shortened by 5 bases and J by 3 bases, with 8 bases between the two germline ends. The CDR3 is 13 amino acids. The DNA of the CDR3 is TGTGCCAGCAGCCCAGGTAACAATCAGCCCCAGCATTTT. This gives the protein CASSPGNNQPQHF.

This sequence joins TRBV9 and TRBJ2-1; unclear D gene. The CDR3 length is 15 residues. Trimming took 3 bases from V and 11 from J, leaving 21 bases between them. Germline CDR1 and CDR2: SGDLS and YYNGEE. CDR3: CASSAEETSRPKQFF. Here the CDR3 DNA reads TGTGCCAGCAGCGCCGAGGAGACCTCCCGACCTAAGCAGTTCTTC.

This clone was counted between two and nine times. The chain carries TRBV7-2 and TRBJ2-7, with TRBD2 identical over 13 bases. CDR3 size: 17 residues. CDR1 is SGHTA, CDR2 FQGNSA, per germline. J lost 4 bases, V lost 5 bases, and 11 bases had no gene match. The CDR3 loop reads CASSRTSGSGVSYEQYF. The CDR3 nucleotides are TGTGCCAGCAGCAGGACTAGCGGGAGTGGGGTTAGTTACGAGCAGTACTTC.

The chain couples TRBV6-6 to TRBJ1-2, with 10 bases identical to TRBD1. In germline, CDR1 is MNHNY, CDR2 SVGAGI (reference sequence). V lost 1 base, J lost 6 bases, and 5 bases stayed unmatched. The CDR3 extends over 15 amino acids. This CDR3 is CASSYFAGTGDGYTF. For the CDR3, the DNA is TGTGCCAGCAGTTACTTTGCCGGGACAGGGGATGGCTACACCTTC.

The J gene is TRBJ2-7, the V gene TRBV19; D remains ambiguous. V gave up 1 base and J gave up 3 bases, with 7 bases separating them. The CDR3 runs 13 residues. Germline assignment: CDR1 LNHDA and CDR2 SQIVND (reference sequence). Here the CDR3 reads CASSIALFYEQYF. CDR3 DNA sequence: TGTGCCAGTAGTATAGCTTTGTTCTACGAGCAGTACTTC.

The chain uses TRBV7-3 and TRBJ2-5; TRBD2 agrees at 10 bases. Germline CDR1 SGHTA, CDR2 FQGTGA. Trimming cost V 6 bases and J 9 bases; bases outside gene matches: 13. This CDR3 has 15 residues. The CDR3 DNA sequence: TGTGCCAGCAGTCCCGGGACTAGCGCCTCAACGGCCCAGTACTTC. Translating it yields CASSPGTSASTAQYF.

This clone appeared once. This chain links TRBV5-1 with TRBJ1-4; 7 bases are a match to TRBD1. J gave up 4 bases and V 2 bases, and 14 bases lay outside the gene matches. This CDR3 has 18 amino acids. Looked up from germline, CDR1 is SGHRS and CDR2 is YFSETQ. The CDR3 loop is CASSLTSGGTAFNEKLFF. CDR3 DNA: TGCGCCAGCAGCTTAACGTCAGGAGGGACAGCCTTTAATGAAAAACTGTTTTTT.

The rearrangement uses TRBV10-1 and TRBJ2-3; D unresolved. The V end was cut by 3 bases, the J end by 5 bases, with 12 bases between. Germline CDR1 reads WNHNN; CDR2 reads SYGVQD (reference sequence). This CDR3 contains 14 residues. Here the CDR3 reads CASSDFPPRDTQYF. As DNA, the CDR3 is TGCGCCAGCAGTGACTTCCCCCCCAGAGATACGCAGTATTTT.

The genes are TRBV18 and TRBJ2-7; 10 nucleotides agree with TRBD2. Trimming removed 0 bases from V and 4 bases from J; junction bases left unmatched: 3. Looked up from germline, CDR1 is KGHSH and CDR2 is LQKENI. The CDR3 is made up of 15 amino acids. The DNA of the CDR3 is TGTGCCAGCTCACCACCCCTAGCGGGGGCTTACGAGCAGTACTTC. Its translation is CASSPPLAGAYEQYF.

The chain recombines TRBV19 with TRBJ2-5; D may be TRBD1 (6 bases). The CDR3 is made up of 15 amino acids. The V gene lost 9 bases and the J gene lost 1 base, with 18 bases spanning the gap. Germline lookup yields CDR1 LNHDA and CDR2 SQIVND (reference sequence). The CDR3 protein is CASRPRGQRQETQYF. The CDR3 nucleotides read TGTGCCAGCCGACCCCGAGGACAGCGCCAAGAGACCCAGTACTTC.

Written as DNA, the CDR3 is TGTGCCAGCAGCTCCGGGGAATCCTACGAGCAGTACTTC. Protein product: CASSSGESYEQYF. The chain uses TRBV7-3 and TRBJ2-7; a weak D match, TRBD2 (5 bases). Trimming shortened V by 4 bases and J by 1 base, and 8 bases separated the two germline ends. CDR3 length equals 13 residues. CDR1 SGHTA and CDR2 FQGTGA come from the germline V gene.

This chain links TRBV9 with TRBJ2-5, with 8 bases that match TRBD2. J was trimmed by 3 bases and V by 3 bases; bases with no gene match: 4. Germline loops: CDR1 SGDLS, CDR2 YYNGEE. The CDR3 sequence is 14 residues long. CDR3 sequence: CASSAPGGEETQYF. The CDR3 DNA sequence: TGTGCCAGCAGCGCACCGGGGGGGGAAGAGACCCAGTACTTC.

The CDR3 DNA reads as TGCGCCAGCAGCCAAGAAGGGGGACGGTACACTGAAGCTTTCTTT. Translation gives CASSQEGGRYTEAFF. V is TRBV4-3 and J is TRBJ1-1; the D gene is possibly TRBD1 (6 bases). Between the trimmed V and J ends, which lost 0 bases and 3 bases, there was a span of 11 bases. In germline, CDR1 is LGHNA, CDR2 YSLEER. The CDR3 is 15 amino acids.

The CDR3 DNA sequence: TGTGCCAGCAGTTCGGGGTTGGAGCAGTACTTC. This translates into CASSSGLEQYF. The chain carries TRBV27 and TRBJ2-7; the D gene is possibly TRBD2 (5 bases). CDR3 length: 11 residues. Germline values: CDR1 MNHEY, CDR2 SMNVEV (reference sequence). V lost 4 bases and J 7 bases, leaving 8 bases between the germline ends.